A selection of T cell receptor beta chains follows, all from one sample in a study of human T cells and chemical hapten exposure. TCRdb reprocessed the RACE reads with MiXCR, giving one entry per CDR3 protein. There are under 200,000 distinct CDR3 sequences in the sample; 25% to 35% occur only once, and 2.9% lies in the top ten. The sequences come from whole blood, collected in connection with sensitization to the hapten diphenylcyclopropenone (DPC). These receptors all stem from a woman in her thirties with alopecia areata. Some clones in this sample may be carry-over from other donors' samples. Each CDR3 is given with its conserved first and last residue.

j_call: TRBJ1-2; v_call: TRBV9; cdr3_aa: CASSVEGKGRGYTF
j_call: TRBJ2-3; v_call: TRBV6-1; cdr3_aa: CASSEGPLSTDTQYF
j_call: TRBJ2-7; v_call: TRBV10-2; cdr3_aa: CASCRDGGSSYEQYF
j_call: TRBJ2-1; v_call: TRBV4-2; cdr3_aa: CASSQNIRAALRPNNEQFF
j_call: TRBJ2-3; v_call: TRBV29-1; cdr3_aa: CSTTIDTQYF
j_call: TRBJ1-1; v_call: TRBV28; cdr3_aa: CASRWDRNTEAFF
j_call: TRBJ2-7; v_call: TRBV5-6; cdr3_aa: CASSFRTAGYYEQYF
j_call: TRBJ2-1; v_call: TRBV6-8; cdr3_aa: CASRSRTSGRRRKDEQFF
j_call: TRBJ1-5; v_call: TRBV25-1; cdr3_aa: CASSGGHSNQPQHF
j_call: TRBJ1-5; v_call: TRBV12-3/TRBV12-4; cdr3_aa: CASRPDGTTRQPQHF
j_call: TRBJ2-1; v_call: TRBV5-4; cdr3_aa: CASSLDGLAAYNEQFF
j_call: TRBJ1-2; v_call: TRBV6-5; cdr3_aa: CASRYGSFGDGYTF
j_call: TRBJ1-1; v_call: TRBV2; cdr3_aa: CASSEVGYGAFF
j_call: TRBJ2-7; v_call: TRBV29-1; cdr3_aa: CSVETDSYEQYF
j_call: TRBJ1-6; v_call: TRBV6-1; cdr3_aa: CASSEGADSPLHF
j_call: TRBJ1-1; v_call: TRBV6-5; cdr3_aa: CATRSPAGNTEAFF
j_call: TRBJ2-5; v_call: TRBV15; cdr3_aa: CATSRDSGEETQYF